A single sample gave rise to the 24 T cell receptor beta chains below, sequenced in a study of cytomegalovirus exposure and HLA in healthy donors. It was with 60 Vbeta and 13 Jbeta primers that the PCR ran. Profiled with immunoSEQ multiplex PCR; TCRdb holds only in-frame clones, not every one. The table has roughly 190,000 clones, about 85% seen once. Sequencing was carried out using PBMCs. The receptors were sampled from a woman aged 45 to 65 in good health and CMV-seronegative.

The chain employs TRBV5-5 and TRBJ1-4; possible D gene TRBD1, 5 bases. Germline V gives CDR1 SGHKS, CDR2 YYEKEE (reference sequence). V was shortened by 1 base and J by 7 bases, with 14 bases between the two germline ends. The CDR3 runs 15 residues. The CDR3 sequence is CASSLPWGVGEKLFF. In DNA form, the CDR3 reads TGTGCCAGCAGCTTGCCGTGGGGGGTCGGTGAAAAACTGTTTTTT.

J is TRBJ2-1 and V is TRBV19, with D perhaps TRBD2 (6 bases). The CDR3 is made up of 15 amino acids. CDR1 LNHDA and CDR2 SQIVND come from the germline V gene (reference sequence). V dropped 1 base and J dropped 6 bases, with 13 bases sitting between them. The CDR3 sequence is CASSIGAGRLNEQFF. The CDR3, as DNA: TGTGCCAGTAGTATAGGGGCAGGGAGGCTCAATGAGCAGTTCTTC.

This clone came up once. This chain connects TRBV11-1 to TRBJ2-3, with D possibly matching TRBD1 (6 bases). V dropped 5 bases and J dropped 2 bases, with 11 bases sitting between them. This CDR3 region has 14 residues. Germline CDR1 and CDR2: SGHAT and FQDESV (reference sequence). The CDR3 nucleotides are TGTGCCAGCAGCGGCAGGGGCTCCACAGATACGCAGTATTTT. Its protein is CASSGRGSTDTQYF.

The chain combines TRBV7-2 with TRBJ2-1; TRBD2 aligns across 7 bases. The CDR3 has 12 amino acids. Trimming took 1 base from V and 14 from J; bases not matched to a gene: 5. Per germline, CDR1 SGHTA and CDR2 FQGNSA. CDR3 DNA sequence: TGTGCCAGCAGCTTAGGCAAGGGAGGGGAGTTCTTC. Its translation is CASSLGKGGEFF.

V is TRBV7-9 and J is TRBJ2-7; D is unresolved. Germline V gene data show CDR1 as SEHNR and CDR2 as FQNEAQ (reference sequence). CDR3 length equals 12 residues. V lost 6 bases to trimming and J lost 2 bases, with 8 bases between them. The chain's CDR3 is CASSPGAYEQYF. The CDR3 nucleotides are TGTGCCAGCAGTCCCGGTGCCTACGAGCAGTACTTC.

This clone occurred a few times. The chain links TRBV4-1 to TRBJ2-7; tentative D call: TRBD2 (6 bases). Trimming stripped 2 bases from V and 7 bases from J, with 15 bases between. Germline assignment: CDR1 MGHRA and CDR2 YSYEKL. The CDR3 consists of 14 residues. The CDR3 protein is CASSQKAGPREQYF. The CDR3, as DNA: TGCGCCAGCAGCCAAAAAGCGGGCCCCCGGGAGCAGTACTTC.

J is TRBJ2-3 and V is TRBV6-1, with D tentatively TRBD1 (7 bases). This CDR3 has 14 amino acids. V lost 5 bases and J 6 bases, leaving 15 bases between the germline ends. Germline-derived CDR1 and CDR2 are MNHNS and SASEGT. CDR3 residues: CASSPRGEIDTQYF. CDR3 coding DNA: TGTGCCAGCAGTCCCAGGGGGGAGATCGATACGCAGTATTTT.

This clone was recorded once. V usage is TRBV15 and J usage is TRBJ1-3; D is perhaps TRBD1 (6 bases). Trimming took 1 base from V and 2 from J, leaving 9 bases between them. Germline-derived CDR1 and CDR2 are LNHNV and YYDKDF (reference sequence). The CDR3 is made up of 15 amino acids. The CDR3 here is CATSRVTGTGNTIYF. In DNA form, the CDR3 reads TGTGCCACCAGCAGAGTAACAGGGACTGGAAACACCATATATTTT. Full variable domain (outside the CDR3, taken from reference TRBV15 and TRBJ1-3): DAMVIQNPRYQVTQFGKPVTLSCSQTLNHNVMYWYQQKSSQAPKLLFHYYDKDFNNEADTPDNFQSRRPNTSFCFLDIRSPGLGDTAMYLCATSRVTGTGNTIYFGEGSWLTVV.

This clone has just one count. The genes are TRBV4-3 and TRBJ2-1, with 9 bases aligning to TRBD2. With 6 bases clipped from V and 1 base from J, the junction kept 10 bases outside the gene matches. The CDR3 spans 17 residues. Germline V gene lookup returns CDR1 LGHNA and CDR2 YSLEER. Written as DNA, the CDR3 is TGCGCCAGCAGTAAGAATAGCGGGGGCCAGTCCTACAATGAGCAGTTCTTC. Translated, it gives CASSKNSGGQSYNEQFF.

Notes on this clone: As the CDR3 is not closed by the conserved phenylalanine or tryptophan, this likely results from a read error. The rearrangement uses TRBV5-1 and TRBJ1-4, with 8 bases lining up with TRBD1. The V and J ends lost 4 bases and 4 bases, in that order; junction bases with no gene match: 6. From germline, CDR1 is SGHRS and CDR2 YFSETQ. CDR3 length: 15 residues. CDR3 coding DNA: TGCGCCAGCAGCACGCAGGGGGCTGGTAATGAAAAACTGTTTCTT. Translation gives CASSTQGAGNEKLFL.

The gene calls are TRBV7-9 and TRBJ1-3; D is unresolved. The CDR3 contains 11 residues. From germline, CDR1 is SEHNR and CDR2 FQNEAQ (reference sequence). Deletions cut 2 bases from V and 7 bases from J, with 3 bases between. CDR3 DNA sequence: TGTGCCAGCAGCTTATCGAACACCATATATTTT. Translated, it gives CASSLSNTIYF.

This chain connects TRBV7-9 to TRBJ1-6; TRBD1 matches at 7 bases. The CDR3 has 16 residues. CDR1 SEHNR and CDR2 FQNEAQ come from the germline V gene (reference sequence). Trimming removed 2 bases from V and 7 bases from J; junction bases left unmatched: 8. The CDR3 sequence is CASSLIGGTVNSPLHF. The CDR3 nucleotides are TGTGCCAGCAGCTTAATAGGAGGGACAGTCAATTCACCCCTCCACTTT.

For the CDR3, the DNA is TGTGCCAGCAGCCCGGGGACTAGCGGACCTTACAATGAGCAGTTCTTC. Translating it yields CASSPGTSGPYNEQFF. This sequence joins TRBV5-4 and TRBJ2-1, with 11 bases fitting TRBD2. The trim removed 4 bases at V and 4 bases at J, leaving 7 bases unmatched. Germline V lookup: CDR1 SGHNT, CDR2 YYREEE (reference sequence). This CDR3 has 16 residues.

The V and J genes are TRBV6-5 and TRBJ1-1; D might be TRBD1 (6 bases). V was clipped by 2 bases and J by 5 bases, with 12 bases between them. The germline CDR1 and CDR2 sequences are MNHEY and SVGAGI. This CDR3 has 14 amino acids. This chain's CDR3 is CASSYGTSGTEAFF. CDR3 bases: TGTGCCAGCAGTTACGGGACAAGCGGAACTGAAGCTTTCTTT.

The V gene is TRBV9, the J gene TRBJ1-5; D may be TRBD1 (6 bases). Looked up from germline, CDR1 is SGDLS and CDR2 is YYNGEE. Trimming left V 4 bases short and J 4 bases short, with 15 bases between. The CDR3 is 15 amino acids. As DNA, the CDR3 is TGTGCCAGCAGCTCTGCGGGGGCTGGTAATCAGCCCCAGCATTTT. Translating it yields CASSSAGAGNQPQHF.

V is TRBV4-3 and J is TRBJ2-1; 12 bases are a match to TRBD2. Losses at the gene ends were 0 bases for V and 3 bases for J; bases not matched to a gene: 9. The germline gives CDR1 LGHNA, CDR2 YSLEER. This CDR3 region has 19 residues. The CDR3 is CASSQEALGTSGRYNEQFF. For the CDR3, the DNA is TGCGCCAGCAGCCAAGAGGCCCTAGGGACTAGCGGGCGCTACAATGAGCAGTTCTTC.

This clone was observed a handful of times. The rearrangement uses TRBV10-2 and TRBJ1-2; tentative D call: TRBD1 (5 bases). The ends were cut back, 7 bases at V and 7 bases at J, with 10 bases in the middle. The CDR3 covers 11 residues. In germline, CDR1 is WSHSY, CDR2 SAAADI. CDR3 coding DNA: TGCGCCAGCAACGGGGGGTCTGGCTACACCTTC. Amino acids: CASNGGSGYTF.

V and J are TRBV4-1 and TRBJ1-2; no reliable D call. V dropped 1 base and J dropped 0 bases, with 3 bases sitting between them. CDR1 and CDR2 from the germline V gene are MGHRA and YSYEKL. The CDR3 loop spans 13 amino acids. The CDR3 nucleotides are TGCGCCAGCAGCCAAGTAACTAACTATGGCTACACCTTC. Protein: CASSQVTNYGYTF.

This chain uses TRBV7-9 with TRBJ1-2, with D unresolved. CDR1 SEHNR and CDR2 FQNEAQ come from the germline V gene (reference sequence). Trimming took 0 bases from V and 7 from J, leaving 15 bases between them. There are 15 residues in the CDR3. The CDR3 loop is CASSLAAQGRLGYTF. The CDR3 DNA reads as TGTGCCAGCAGCTTAGCGGCCCAAGGAAGACTTGGCTACACCTTC.

The CDR3 protein is CASSYSFLQPQHF. DNA of the CDR3: TGTGCCAGCAGTTACTCGTTCTTACAGCCCCAGCATTTT. J is TRBJ1-5 and V is TRBV6-5, with D hard to call. CDR1 is MNHEY and CDR2 is SVGAGI in the germline V gene. The length of the CDR3 is 13 residues. Trimming shortened V by 0 bases and J by 7 bases, and 7 bases separated the two germline ends.

The V call is TRBV11-2, the J call TRBJ1-1; TRBD1 agrees at 7 bases. Trimming removed 4 bases from V and 0 bases from J; junction bases left unmatched: 8. CDR1 SGHAT and CDR2 FQNNGV come from the germline V gene. This CDR3 contains 16 residues. The CDR3: CASSSGGTVLNTEAFF. The DNA for the CDR3 is TGTGCCAGCAGCTCAGGGGGTACCGTCTTGAACACTGAAGCTTTCTTT. The complete variable domain, with remaining parts taken from reference TRBV11-2 and TRBJ1-1, reads EAGVAQSPRYKIIEKRQSVAFWCNPISGHATLYWYQQILGQGPKLLIQFQNNGVVDDSQLPKDRFSAERLKGVDSTLKIQPAKLEDSAVYLCASSSGGTVLNTEAFFGQGTRLTVV.

The J gene is TRBJ2-1, the V gene TRBV23-1; 15 bases are shared with TRBD2. TRBV23-1 is designated an ORF whose function remains uncertain. V lost 4 bases and J lost 1; bases outside the gene matches: 11. CDR3 length: 20 residues. CDR3 amino acids: CASSPRGLAGGRRSYNEQFF. The CDR3 DNA reads TGCGCCAGCAGTCCCCGCGGACTAGCGGGGGGGCGTAGGTCCTACAATGAGCAGTTCTTC.

The chain joins TRBV7-9 to TRBJ2-1, with TRBD2 as a possible D gene (5 bases). The CDR3 spans 17 residues. Deletions cut 3 bases from V and 5 bases from J, with 20 bases between. CDR1 and CDR2 from the germline V gene are SEHNR and FQNEAQ (reference sequence). CDR3 coding DNA: TGTGCCAGCAGCTTTACCCCTGGTGGAGGCCCCAACAATGAGCAGTTCTTC. This codes for CASSFTPGGGPNNEQFF.

This clone was found a few times. The chain uses TRBV2 and TRBJ1-1, with D perhaps TRBD1 (5 bases). V was cut by 6 bases and J by 1 base, with 12 bases left in between. The CDR3 has 14 amino acids. Germline CDR1 and CDR2: SNHLY and FYNNEI. Here the CDR3 reads CASRLRTSNTEAFF. CDR3 in DNA: TGTGCCAGCAGACTACGGACATCGAACACTGAAGCTTTCTTT.